Listed here is a single T cell receptor (beta chain). Authors' methods: The authors estimated nucleated cell counts from reference gene primer amplification. Generated by immunoSEQ multiplex PCR, the TCRdb table keeps only in-frame clones and is missing some. V, J and clone size are taken as reported in that table, and D and trimming were inferred from the DNA itself. Of over 45,000 clones listed, 91% are singletons. The CDR3 is 14 residues long. Germline V lookup: CDR1 SGHRS, CDR2 YFSETQ. V was trimmed by 4 bases and J by 4 bases, leaving 15 bases between them. The data derive from a study of blood T cell repertoires in COVID-19. Study context: The analysed material was cDNA or gDNA that came from T cells, B-cell-depleted T cells, or PBMCs.

V gene TRBV5-1 combines with J gene TRBJ2-7; possible D gene TRBD2, 6 bases. This clonotype originated in a woman in her fifties or sixties with active or convalescent COVID-19. The sample was peripheral blood. CDR3 amino acids: CASSLQAGLYEQYF. As DNA, the CDR3 is TGCGCCAGCAGCCTGCAAGCGGGTTTGTACGAGCAGTACTTC.